These 26 T cell receptor beta chains share one sample of origin, sequenced in a study of cytomegalovirus exposure and HLA in healthy donors. The primer mix had 60 Vbeta and 13 Jbeta primers. Measured with immunoSEQ multiplex PCR; TCRdb has only the in-frame clones, and not every one. The repertoire holds under 140,000 clones, with over 65% as singletons. Input material: PBMCs. All receptors derive from a man aged 30-40 years in good health and CMV-seropositive.

The chain couples TRBV6-5 to TRBJ2-1, with D maybe TRBD2 (6 bases). Trimming left V 0 bases short and J 3 bases short, with 12 bases between. Germline V lookup: CDR1 MNHEY, CDR2 SVGAGI. The CDR3 extends over 16 amino acids. In nucleotides, the CDR3 is TGTGCCAGCAGTTACTCAGCGGTGGGGGGCTACAATGAGCAGTTCTTC. Translation gives CASSYSAVGGYNEQFF.

The chain has TRBV6-5 and TRBJ2-1; 9 nucleotides agree with TRBD1. J was trimmed by 4 bases and V by 6 bases; bases with no gene match: 4. Germline V gives CDR1 MNHEY, CDR2 SVGAGI. The CDR3 has 14 amino acids. This CDR3 reads CASSRDRAYNEQFF. The CDR3 region has the DNA TGTGCCAGCAGCCGGGACAGGGCTTACAATGAGCAGTTCTTC.

The V call is TRBV5-6, the J call TRBJ1-2; possibly TRBD1 for D (5 bases). This CDR3 is built from 13 residues. The germline gives CDR1 SGHDT, CDR2 YYEEEE. Deletions cut 2 bases from V and 4 bases from J, with 9 bases between. The CDR3 region is CASSFPGPYGYTF. The DNA for the CDR3 is TGTGCCAGCAGCTTTCCAGGGCCCTATGGCTACACCTTC.

With respect to this clone: Its ends do not fully match the called genes, so a read error is possible. The J gene is TRBJ2-7, the V gene TRBV7-6; 8 bases are a match to TRBD1. This CDR3 is 16 amino acids long. The V gene's germline CDR1 is SGHVS and CDR2 FNYEAQ. CDR3 sequence reads: CASSPRPGLQGAERYF. CDR3 DNA sequence: TGTGCCAGCAGCCCGAGACCGGGACTTCAGGGGGCCGAGCGGTACTTC.

The chain carries TRBV5-1 and TRBJ1-6; TRBD1 matches at 8 bases. J lost 9 bases, V lost 3 bases, and 8 bases had no gene match. The CDR3 loop spans 15 amino acids. Looked up from germline, CDR1 is SGHRS and CDR2 is YFSETQ. The CDR3 DNA sequence: TGCGCCAGCAGCTCCGGACAGGGAATTAGTTCACCCCTCCACTTT. It specifies CASSSGQGISSPLHF.

The chain couples TRBV11-2 to TRBJ2-7; D gene ambiguous. CDR3 size: 11 residues. The germline V gene has CDR1 SGHAT and CDR2 FQNNGV. V was clipped by 4 bases and J by 3 bases, with 4 bases between them. DNA of the CDR3: TGTGCCAGCAGCTCCTACTACGAGCAGTACTTC. This codes for CASSSYYEQYF.

As regards this clone: The germline gene is not matched at one end of the junction; a read error may be the cause. The chain carries TRBV7-7 and TRBJ1-5, with D maybe TRBD1 (5 bases). CDR3 size: 22 residues. The germline V gene encodes CDR1 SSHAT and CDR2 FNYEAQ (reference sequence). The CDR3 protein is CASSCPVGWGDEDYHINQPQHF. In DNA form, the CDR3 reads TGTGCTAGCAGCTGCCCCGTGGGGTGGGGCGACGAAGATTACCATATCAATCAGCCCCAGCATTTT.

V usage is TRBV13 and J usage is TRBJ2-3; tentatively, D is TRBD1 (6 bases). The ends were cut back, 10 bases at V and 4 bases at J, with 15 bases in the middle. The CDR3 covers 13 residues. Germline V CDR1 and CDR2: PRHDT, FYEKMQ (reference sequence). This CDR3 is CATAKKGADTQYF. The CDR3 nucleotides read TGTGCCACCGCTAAAAAGGGGGCAGATACGCAGTATTTT.

This clone was observed a few times. This rearrangement joins TRBV28 to TRBJ1-3; possible D gene TRBD1, 5 bases. The germline CDR1 and CDR2 sequences are MDHEN and SYDVKM. V gave up 5 bases and J gave up 0 bases, with 14 bases separating them. The CDR3 runs 16 residues. The CDR3 spells CASSRAQGTSGNTIYF. The CDR3, as DNA: TGTGCCAGCAGTAGGGCCCAGGGAACCTCTGGAAACACCATATATTTT.

A single count supports this clone. The J gene is TRBJ2-7, the V gene TRBV11-2; maybe TRBD1 (5 bases). This CDR3 contains 14 residues. Germline values: CDR1 SGHAT, CDR2 FQNNGV. Trimming cost V 1 base and J 0 bases, with 7 bases left between them. CDR3 bases: TGTGCCAGCAGCTTAGGACAGTTCTCCTACGAGCAGTACTTC. This translates into CASSLGQFSYEQYF.

This chain uses TRBV19 with TRBJ1-1, with 8 bases matching TRBD1. V was pared by 5 bases and J by 1 base, with 6 bases of the junction left unmatched. The CDR3 sequence is 15 residues long. Germline V gives CDR1 LNHDA, CDR2 SQIVND (reference sequence). CDR3 loop: CASSFLDRGNTEAFF. The CDR3 nucleotides are TGTGCCAGTAGTTTCCTAGACAGGGGGAACACTGAAGCTTTCTTT. Full variable domain (missing parts from reference TRBV19 and TRBJ1-1): DGGITQSPKYLFRKEGQNVTLSCEQNLNHDAMYWYRQDPGQGLRLIYYSQIVNDFQKGDIAEGYSVSREKKESFPLTVTSAQKNPTAFYLCASSFLDRGNTEAFFGQGTRLTVV.

Note on this clone: The identical CDR3 is also encoded by other nucleotide sequences in the sample. This chain connects TRBV9 to TRBJ1-5; D gene unclear. The CDR3 is 15 amino acids. Germline assignment: CDR1 SGDLS and CDR2 YYNGEE. Trimming removed 0 bases from V and 0 bases from J, with 7 bases in between. In nucleotides, the CDR3 is TGTGCCAGCAGCGTAGGCGGGGATAGCAATCAGCCCCAGCATTTT. Translating it yields CASSVGGDSNQPQHF. The full variable domain, its missing parts supplied by reference TRBV9 and TRBJ1-5, is DSGVTQTPKHLITATGQRVTLRCSPRSGDLSVYWYQQSLDQGLQFLIQYYNGEERAKGNILERFSAQQFPDLHSELNLSSLELGDSALYFCASSVGGDSNQPQHFGDGTRLSIL.

J is TRBJ2-1 and V is TRBV4-2, with D possibly matching TRBD2 (7 bases). Germline V CDR1 and CDR2: LGHNA, YNFKEQ. V was cut by 3 bases and J by 8 bases, with 17 bases left in between. The CDR3 has 15 amino acids. Here the CDR3 reads CASSQTRMGGHEQFF. The CDR3 DNA reads TGTGCCAGCAGCCAGACGAGGATGGGGGGGCATGAGCAGTTCTTC.

This clone has only a few counts. The chain employs TRBV19 and TRBJ2-6; weak D call: TRBD2 (6 bases). Germline V gene lookup returns CDR1 LNHDA and CDR2 SQIVND (reference sequence). This CDR3 has 18 amino acids. Trimming removed 4 bases from V and 0 bases from J, with 16 bases in between. The CDR3 loop is CASSRPVGGLSGANVLTF. The CDR3 DNA sequence: TGTGCCAGTAGTAGACCGGTGGGAGGCCTCTCTGGGGCCAACGTCCTGACTTTC.

V is TRBV7-9 and J is TRBJ1-1, with 8 bases aligning to TRBD1. The germline V gene encodes CDR1 SEHNR and CDR2 FQNEAQ (reference sequence). The trim removed 3 bases at V and 7 bases at J, leaving 7 bases unmatched. CDR3 size: 14 residues. The CDR3 loop is CASSFVQGGGEAFF. The CDR3 DNA follows: TGTGCCAGCAGCTTTGTACAGGGGGGAGGTGAAGCTTTCTTT.

The rearrangement joins TRBV7-9 to TRBJ1-2, with TRBD1 matching over 7 bases. Germline CDR1 and CDR2: SEHNR and FQNEAQ (reference sequence). V lost 4 bases to trimming and J lost 2 bases; unmatched junction nucleotides: 7. The CDR3 runs to 15 residues. The CDR3 loop reads CASSSQGQPNYGYTF. As DNA, the CDR3 is TGTGCCAGCAGCTCACAGGGACAGCCCAACTATGGCTACACCTTC.

The chain is built from TRBV7-7 and TRBJ2-2, with TRBD1 matching over 9 bases. The CDR3 covers 15 residues. The V and J ends lost 5 bases and 5 bases, in that order; junction bases with no gene match: 6. Germline lookup yields CDR1 SSHAT and CDR2 FNYEAQ (reference sequence). In nucleotides, the CDR3 is TGTGCCAGCAGCCCAGGACAGGGGAAGACCGGGGAGCTGTTTTTT. Its translation is CASSPGQGKTGELFF.

This sequence joins TRBV5-4 and TRBJ1-5; maybe TRBD1 (6 bases). V was trimmed by 0 bases and J by 2 bases, leaving 12 bases between them. This CDR3 region has 16 residues. Germline V gives CDR1 SGHNT, CDR2 YYREEE (reference sequence). Here the CDR3 DNA reads TGTGCCAGCAGCTTGGATGGGCAGGGGCGCAATCAGCCCCAGCATTTT. It specifies CASSLDGQGRNQPQHF.

In this sample, this clone turned up a few times. The chain uses TRBV5-1 and TRBJ2-7, with 9 bases that match TRBD1. Germline loops: CDR1 SGHRS, CDR2 YFSETQ. The CDR3 has 14 amino acids. V lost 4 bases, J lost 1 base, and 3 bases stayed unmatched. The CDR3 sequence: CASSPGQGSYEQYF. Here the CDR3 DNA reads TGCGCCAGCAGCCCTGGACAGGGGTCCTACGAGCAGTACTTC.

The chain recombines TRBV18 with TRBJ2-2; weak D call: TRBD1 (7 bases). The CDR3 runs to 17 residues. Germline V gene sequence: CDR1 KGHSH, CDR2 LQKENI. Trimming took off 3 bases at V and 4 bases at J, with 18 bases between the two ends. The CDR3 DNA is TGTGCCAGCTCACCTCCAGGGGGGCCTATCATCACCGGGGAGCTGTTTTTT. Its protein product is CASSPPGGPIITGELFF.

The chain joins TRBV29-1 to TRBJ2-3; 12 bases are shared with TRBD1. The V gene's germline CDR1 is SQVTM and CDR2 ANQGSEA. Trimming cost V 7 bases and J 3 bases; bases outside gene matches: 2. This CDR3 is 13 amino acids long. The CDR3 DNA reads TGCAGCGGGGACAGGGGGCGGACAGATACGCAGTATTTT. Protein product: CSGDRGRTDTQYF.

This chain joins TRBV5-4 and TRBJ2-2; no clear D gene. CDR3 length: 12 residues. Germline lookup yields CDR1 SGHNT and CDR2 YYREEE (reference sequence). With 4 bases removed from V and 3 bases from J, the gap between germline ends came to 4 bases. The CDR3 coding sequence is TGTGCCAGCAGCCTCGACACCGGGGAGCTGTTTTTT. Residues: CASSLDTGELFF.

In DNA form, the CDR3 reads TGTGCCAGCAGCCCCTCTAGCGGGTCAGATACGCAGTATTTT. As protein: CASSPSSGSDTQYF. V is TRBV7-3 and J is TRBJ2-3; 8 bases line up with TRBD2. Per germline, CDR1 SGHTA and CDR2 FQGTGA. The CDR3 runs to 14 residues. The ends lost 5 bases at V and 4 bases at J; junction bases unmatched: 5. Looking up the rest from reference TRBV7-3 and TRBJ2-3 gives the full variable domain: GAGVSQTPSNKVTEKGKYVELRCDPISGHTALYWYRQSLGQGPEFLIYFQGTGAADDSGLPNDRFFAVRPEGSVSTLKIQRTERGDSAVYLCASSPSSGSDTQYFGPGTRLTVL.

This rearrangement joins TRBV4-3 to TRBJ2-7; 11 bases are shared with TRBD2. CDR3 size: 14 residues. With V trimmed by 4 bases and J by 3 bases, 2 bases remained unmatched. Germline lookup yields CDR1 LGHNA and CDR2 YSLEER. CDR3 nucleotides: TGCGCCAGCAGCCTCGGACTAGCGGGCTACGAGCAGTACTTC. Its protein is CASSLGLAGYEQYF.

The gene calls are TRBV27 and TRBJ1-2; unclear D gene. Germline assignment: CDR1 MNHEY and CDR2 SMNVEV (reference sequence). V was shortened by 5 bases and J by 0 bases, with 7 bases between the two germline ends. The CDR3 loop spans 13 amino acids. This chain's CDR3 is CASSVTSNYGYTF. CDR3 DNA: TGTGCCAGCAGTGTCACTTCTAACTATGGCTACACCTTC.

The chain combines TRBV28 with TRBJ1-2; the D gene is possibly TRBD1 (5 bases). V was clipped by 11 bases and J by 2 bases, with 24 bases between them. In germline, CDR1 is MDHEN, CDR2 SYDVKM. This CDR3 spans 16 amino acids. CDR3 nucleotides: TGTGCCTCCACAGGCGGGGAGGCAGGGATGAACTATGGCTACACCTTC. It is translated as CASTGGEAGMNYGYTF.